Below are 31 T cell receptor beta chains sequenced from a single sample in a study of technical replicates of blood from a few donors. The table came from immunoSEQ multiplex PCR; TCRdb's copy has only in-frame clones and leaves some out. The sample contains roughly 76,000 clones, about 86% of which appear only once. Sequencing was performed on PBMCs. All receptors come from a human donor in good health. Some clones in this sample may be carry-over from other donors' samples.

This sequence joins TRBV6-5 and TRBJ2-3; tentatively, D is TRBD1 (6 bases). The CDR3 consists of 15 residues. Trimming left V 6 bases short and J 1 base short, with 14 bases between. Germline CDR1 MNHEY, CDR2 SVGAGI. The CDR3 bases are TGTGCCAGCAGCGAAAGGGGGTCGCGCACAGATACGCAGTATTTT. It is translated as CASSERGSRTDTQYF.

This clone showed up just once. The chain couples TRBV18 to TRBJ2-3, with D possibly being TRBD1 (5 bases). The CDR3 length is 14 residues. The V end lost 1 base, the J end lost 3 bases, and 8 bases lay between the germline ends. Germline V lookup: CDR1 KGHSH, CDR2 LQKENI. The CDR3 loop reads CASSPQGLTDTQYF. As DNA, the CDR3 is TGTGCCAGCTCACCACAGGGGCTAACAGATACGCAGTATTTT.

This sequence joins TRBV4-3 and TRBJ2-3, with no clear D. CDR1 is LGHNA and CDR2 is YSLEER in the germline V gene. Trimming shortened V by 1 base and J by 2 bases, and 7 bases separated the two germline ends. The CDR3 runs to 14 residues. The CDR3 spells CASSQGAATDTQYF. CDR3 in DNA: TGCGCCAGCAGCCAAGGGGCAGCCACAGATACGCAGTATTTT.

CDR3 in amino acids: CASSPFVSSNQPQHF. For the CDR3, the DNA is TGTGCCAGCAGTCCGTTCGTTAGTAGCAATCAGCCCCAGCATTTT. The chain couples TRBV6-5 to TRBJ1-5; D is uncertain. Germline loops: CDR1 MNHEY, CDR2 SVGAGI. The length of the CDR3 is 15 residues. V was trimmed by 5 bases and J by 0 bases, leaving 11 bases between them.

This chain connects TRBV7-2 to TRBJ2-5; TRBD1 matches at 7 bases. The germline V gene encodes CDR1 SGHTA and CDR2 FQGNSA. This CDR3 has 15 amino acids. V lost 0 bases, J lost 2 bases, and 3 bases stayed unmatched. CDR3 bases: TGTGCCAGCAGCTTAGCGCTACAGGGGCAAGAGACCCAGTACTTC. Protein product: CASSLALQGQETQYF.

The V gene is TRBV4-1, the J gene TRBJ2-2; 11 positions agree with TRBD2. With 2 bases clipped from V and 4 bases from J, the junction kept 6 bases outside the gene matches. The CDR3 is 17 residues long. The V gene's germline CDR1 is MGHRA and CDR2 YSYEKL. The DNA for the CDR3 is TGCGCCAGCAGCCAACAGAGACTAGCGGGAACCACCGGGGAGCTGTTTTTT. Its translation: CASSQQRLAGTTGELFF.

V is TRBV7-9 and J is TRBJ2-1, with a weak D call TRBD1 (6 bases). Trimming shortened V by 3 bases and J by 10 bases, and 13 bases separated the two germline ends. The CDR3 loop spans 13 amino acids. The germline gives CDR1 SEHNR, CDR2 FQNEAQ (reference sequence). CDR3: CASSLRTDREQFF. In nucleotides, the CDR3 is TGTGCCAGCAGCTTGCGGACTGACAGGGAGCAGTTCTTC.

The V call is TRBV10-3, the J call TRBJ2-1; D may be TRBD2 (5 bases). CDR3 length: 12 amino acids. The germline CDR1 and CDR2 sequences are ENHRY and SYGVKD. Trimming shortened V by 0 bases and J by 8 bases, and 5 bases separated the two germline ends. In DNA form, the CDR3 reads TGTGCCATCAGTGAGTCGAGGGATGAGCAGTTCTTC. Translation: CAISESRDEQFF.

The chain links TRBV7-9 to TRBJ2-7; 7 bases are shared with TRBD1. V shed 5 bases, J shed 0 bases, and the junction held 7 bases outside the gene matches. The CDR3 spans 15 residues. Per the germline V gene, CDR1 is SEHNR and CDR2 is FQNEAQ (reference sequence). The CDR3: CASSTSRDSSYEQYF. CDR3 nucleotides: TGTGCCAGCAGCACCAGCCGGGACAGCTCCTACGAGCAGTACTTC.

The gene calls are TRBV9 and TRBJ2-1; 9 bases are a match to TRBD2. From germline, CDR1 is SGDLS and CDR2 YYNGEE. The CDR3 extends over 15 amino acids. With V trimmed by 0 bases and J by 7 bases, 5 bases remained unmatched. The CDR3 loop reads CASSVGAGGLNEQFF. CDR3 bases: TGTGCCAGCAGCGTAGGGGCGGGGGGGCTAAATGAGCAGTTCTTC.

The chain couples TRBV5-5 to TRBJ2-5; 9 bases map to TRBD1. The CDR3 sequence is 14 residues long. The germline gives CDR1 SGHKS, CDR2 YYEKEE (reference sequence). The V segment lost 4 bases and the J segment 5 bases; nucleotides outside the gene matches: 6. The CDR3 DNA is TGTGCCAGCAGCGTAAGACAGGGGGGCGAGACCCAGTACTTC. It specifies CASSVRQGGETQYF.

This chain connects TRBV5-5 to TRBJ2-2; no clear D. The CDR3 has 13 residues. From germline, CDR1 is SGHKS and CDR2 YYEKEE (reference sequence). V dropped 2 bases and J dropped 6 bases, with 8 bases sitting between them. CDR3 coding DNA: TGTGCCAGCAGCTTTGCCAGTGCCGGGGAGCTGTTTTTT. This gives the protein CASSFASAGELFF.

The chain has TRBV6-5 and TRBJ2-7; 10 bases match TRBD2. CDR3 length equals 15 residues. Trimming cost V 6 bases and J 3 bases; bases outside gene matches: 8. Germline V gives CDR1 MNHEY, CDR2 SVGAGI. The CDR3, as DNA: TGTGCCAGCAGGTTACGGACTAGCGGAAACTACGAGCAGTACTTC. It codes for CASRLRTSGNYEQYF.

The chain carries TRBV9 and TRBJ2-5; D uncertain. CDR3 size: 13 residues. Germline values: CDR1 SGDLS, CDR2 YYNGEE. The V gene lost 3 bases and the J gene lost 1 base, with 7 bases spanning the gap. The CDR3 bases are TGTGCCAGCAGCGGTAATAGCCAAGAGACCCAGTACTTC. This translates into CASSGNSQETQYF.

The V call is TRBV6-1, the J call TRBJ1-3; D remains unclear. V was trimmed by 1 base and J by 0 bases, leaving 4 bases between them. The CDR3 runs to 14 residues. The germline V gene has CDR1 MNHNS and CDR2 SASEGT. For the CDR3, the DNA is TGTGCCAGCAGTGAAGGGCCCTCTGGAAACACCATATATTTT. Its protein product is CASSEGPSGNTIYF.

V usage is TRBV4-1 and J usage is TRBJ1-2, with 10 bases aligning to TRBD1. The V gene's germline CDR1 is MGHRA and CDR2 YSYEKL. V trimming: 5 bases; J trimming: 7 bases; junction bases outside the gene matches: 10. The CDR3 has 15 amino acids. CDR3 nucleotides: TGCGCCAGCAGCGCGGTAGGACAGGGGGATTTTGGCTACACCTTC. Its translation is CASSAVGQGDFGYTF.

The rearrangement links TRBV29-1 to TRBJ2-3; 9 bases agree with TRBD2. J gave up 6 bases and V 7 bases, and 8 bases lay outside the gene matches. The germline V gene encodes CDR1 SQVTM and CDR2 ANQGSEA. CDR3 length: 13 residues. The CDR3 sequence is CSASGKRFDTQYF. The CDR3 region has the DNA TGCAGCGCTAGCGGGAAGCGTTTCGATACGCAGTATTTT.

V is TRBV5-6 and J is TRBJ2-5; maybe TRBD2 (5 bases). Per germline, CDR1 SGHDT and CDR2 YYEEEE. The V end lost 2 bases, the J end lost 5 bases, and 13 bases lay between the germline ends. The CDR3 runs 14 residues. The CDR3 DNA reads TGTGCCAGCAGCTTTGGCGAGGGTAGGGAGACCCAGTACTTC. It specifies CASSFGEGRETQYF.

The chain carries TRBV6-5 and TRBJ2-3; 9 bases map to TRBD1. This CDR3 comprises 14 residues. CDR1 MNHEY and CDR2 SVGAGI come from the germline V gene. Trimming at V came to 5 bases and at J to 10 bases, leaving 10 bases not matched to a gene. CDR3 DNA sequence: TGTGCCAGCAGTCCCCGGGACAGGGTGTCCGCGCAGTATTTT. This translates into CASSPRDRVSAQYF.

The chain couples TRBV5-6 to TRBJ2-3; D is possibly TRBD1 (7 bases). CDR1 is SGHDT, CDR2 YYEEEE, per germline. The CDR3 totals 17 residues. V was trimmed by 1 base and J by 1 base, leaving 16 bases between them. The CDR3 is CASSLSVGGGGTDTQYF. CDR3 in DNA: TGTGCCAGCAGCTTGAGTGTAGGGGGCGGGGGCACAGATACGCAGTATTTT.

A remark on this clone: At one of its ends the junction is not consistent with the germline gene, which may arise from a read error. The chain employs TRBV7-8 and TRBJ1-2; no clear D gene. The germline V gene encodes CDR1 SGHVS and CDR2 FQNEAQ. CDR3 length: 14 residues. In DNA, the CDR3 is TGTGCCAGCAGCCCATACCCTGACATCTATGTCTACACCTTC. Its translation is CASSPYPDIYVYTF. The variable domain in full, with the rest retrieved from reference TRBV7-8 and TRBJ1-2, is GAGVSQSPRYKVAKRGQDVALRCDPISGHVSLFWYQQALGQGPEFLTYFQNEAQLDKSGLPSDRFFAERPEGSVSTLKIQRTQQEDSAVYLCASSPYPDIYVYTFGSGTRLTVV.

The CDR3 protein is CASSPGQGRNNSPLHF. CDR3 nucleotide sequence: TGTGCCAGCAGCCCCGGACAGGGGAGGAATAATTCACCCCTCCACTTT. This chain uses TRBV7-6 with TRBJ1-6, with 9 bases aligning to TRBD1. J was trimmed by 5 bases and V by 5 bases; bases with no gene match: 7. This CDR3 region has 16 residues. CDR1 and CDR2 from the germline V gene are SGHVS and FNYEAQ.

The chain is built from TRBV19 and TRBJ1-2, with TRBD1 matching 7 bases. This CDR3 has 17 residues. V shed 6 bases, J shed 4 bases, and the junction held 17 bases outside the gene matches. Per the germline V gene, CDR1 is LNHDA and CDR2 is SQIVND (reference sequence). CDR3 amino acids: CASSPGGTAGTSYGYTF. In DNA form, the CDR3 reads TGTGCCAGTAGCCCTGGGGGGACAGCCGGAACTAGCTATGGCTACACCTTC.

This sequence joins TRBV12-5 and TRBJ2-2; 9 positions match TRBD1. The CDR3 is 16 residues long. After removal of 1 base from V and 0 bases from J, the junction contained 0 bases not matched to a gene. Germline CDR1 LGHNT, CDR2 FRNRAP. The DNA for the CDR3 is TGTGCTAGTGGTTTGGGACAGGGGGCGAACACCGGGGAGCTGTTTTTT. Its protein is CASGLGQGANTGELFF.

In regard to this clone: Other DNA sequences of this sample code for an identical CDR3. V and J are TRBV4-3 and TRBJ2-5; 11 nucleotides agree with TRBD2. CDR1 LGHNA and CDR2 YSLEER come from the germline V gene. The length of the CDR3 is 16 residues. The trim removed 1 base at V and 5 bases at J, leaving 6 bases unmatched. The CDR3 DNA is TGCGCCAGCAGCCAAGGGTTAGCGGGGGGGCAGGAGACCCAGTACTTC. Encoded protein: CASSQGLAGGQETQYF.

The CDR3, as DNA: TGTGCCAGCAGCTTAACAGGGGGTCCTGATTCACCCCTCCACTTT. It is translated as CASSLTGGPDSPLHF. V is TRBV7-3 and J is TRBJ1-6; a weak D match, TRBD1 (6 bases). Germline V gene sequence: CDR1 SGHTA, CDR2 FQGTGA. This CDR3 region has 15 residues. V lost 0 bases and J lost 8, with 11 bases in between.

This chain connects TRBV10-3 to TRBJ2-3; TRBD2 might be the D (6 bases). Looked up from germline, CDR1 is ENHRY and CDR2 is SYGVKD. V was cut by 10 bases and J by 2 bases, with 16 bases left in between. CDR3 size: 14 residues. In DNA, the CDR3 is TGTGCCACACAACGCGGGGTTTTCACAGATACGCAGTATTTT. The encoded protein is CATQRGVFTDTQYF.

The chain is built from TRBV19 and TRBJ1-5; D may be TRBD1 (5 bases). Germline V gene lookup returns CDR1 LNHDA and CDR2 SQIVND (reference sequence). CDR3 length: 16 amino acids. V lost 1 base to trimming and J lost 9 bases, with 19 bases between them. Here the CDR3 DNA reads TGTGCCAGTAGTATAGTCGGCGGGGGTGGGCGTCCGCCCCAGCATTTT. Protein sequence: CASSIVGGGGRPPQHF.

This chain uses TRBV19 with TRBJ1-2; D remains ambiguous. Trimming stripped 3 bases from V and 4 bases from J, with 9 bases between. The germline V gene encodes CDR1 LNHDA and CDR2 SQIVND (reference sequence). The CDR3 loop spans 13 amino acids. CDR3 sequence (DNA): TGTGCCAGTAGTATCGACGGCGGCTATGGCTACACCTTC. This codes for CASSIDGGYGYTF.

As regards this clone: A junction boundary mismatches the germline segment, possibly from a read error. J is TRBJ2-7 and V is TRBV2; the D is unclear. The CDR3 loop spans 14 amino acids. Germline loops: CDR1 SNHLY, CDR2 FYNNEI. As DNA, the CDR3 is TGTGTCAGCAGTGACCCTGCTTGGCCCTACGAGCAGTACTTC. Translated: CVSSDPAWPYEQYF.

The gene calls are TRBV4-3 and TRBJ1-1; D is uncertain. CDR3 size: 14 residues. V lost 7 bases and J 0 bases, leaving 12 bases between the germline ends. CDR1 and CDR2 from the germline V gene are LGHNA and YSLEER. The CDR3 protein is CASTAQSMNTEAFF. The CDR3 DNA sequence: TGCGCCAGCACTGCACAGTCCATGAACACTGAAGCTTTCTTT.